This T cell receptor (beta chain) was sequenced during a study of blood T cell repertoires in COVID-19. The wider study: Specimens from acute and convalescent COVID-19 originated in the United States, Italy and Spain. From T cells, B-cell-depleted T cells, or PBMCs came the material, which was cDNA or gDNA.

Under the authors' procedure: Nucleated cell counts were estimated from reference gene primer amplification. Sequencing used immunoSEQ multiplex PCR; TCRdb keeps in-frame clones, though not all of them. The DNA gave D and trimming, while V, J and clone size come from that table. The sample has 95,000 or so clones; under 90% are singletons. CDR3 length: 15 amino acids. Germline CDR1 is SGHTA and CDR2 is FQGNSA. The V and J ends lost 4 bases and 1 base respectively, with 12 bases between them. This sequence originates from a woman in her sixties or seventies with acute or convalescent COVID-19. Sequencing was done on a sample of peripheral blood. V usage is TRBV7-2 and J usage is TRBJ2-3, with a tentative D call TRBD1 (5 bases). In DNA form, the CDR3 reads TGTGCCAGCAGCTCGGACAAGGGGCGCACAGATACGCAGTATTTT. This codes for CASSSDKGRTDTQYF.